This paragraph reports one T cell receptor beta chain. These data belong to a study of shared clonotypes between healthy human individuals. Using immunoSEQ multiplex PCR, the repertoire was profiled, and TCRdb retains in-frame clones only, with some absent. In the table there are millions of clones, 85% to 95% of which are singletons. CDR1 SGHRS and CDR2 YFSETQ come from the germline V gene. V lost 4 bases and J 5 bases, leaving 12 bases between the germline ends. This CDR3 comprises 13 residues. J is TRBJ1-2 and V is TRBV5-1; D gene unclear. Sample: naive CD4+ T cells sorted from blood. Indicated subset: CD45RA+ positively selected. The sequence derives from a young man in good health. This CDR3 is CASSADWVYGYTF. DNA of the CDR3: TGCGCCAGCAGCGCCGATTGGGTTTATGGCTACACCTTC.